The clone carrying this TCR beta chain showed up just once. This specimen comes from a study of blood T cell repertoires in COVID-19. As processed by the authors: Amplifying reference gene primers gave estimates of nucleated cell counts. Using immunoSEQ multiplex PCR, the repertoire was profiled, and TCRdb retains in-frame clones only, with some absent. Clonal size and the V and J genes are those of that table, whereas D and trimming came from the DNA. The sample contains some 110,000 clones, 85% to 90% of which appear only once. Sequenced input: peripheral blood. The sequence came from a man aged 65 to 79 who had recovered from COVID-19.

CDR3 sequence (DNA): TGTGCCAGCATCGTCGCGCAGGGGTTAGTCACTGAAGCTTTCTTT. It specifies CASIVAQGLVTEAFF. The genes are TRBV28 and TRBJ1-1, with D perhaps matching TRBD1 (6 bases). This CDR3 is 15 amino acids long. The germline V and J ends were trimmed by 7 bases and 4 bases, with 19 bases remaining between them. Germline CDR1 reads MDHEN; CDR2 reads SYDVKM.